This T cell receptor (beta chain) was profiled in a study of blood T cell repertoires in COVID-19. Study-wide context: PBMCs, B-cell-depleted T cells, or T cells provided the cDNA or gDNA that made up the material.

Germline CDR1 reads SGHRS; CDR2 reads YFSETQ. CDR3 length equals 14 residues. V lost 0 bases, J lost 7 bases, and 14 bases lay in between. Authors' data handling: Using reference gene primer amplification, nucleated cell counts were estimated. Repertoires were generated with immunoSEQ multiplex PCR, while TCRdb's copy carries only in-frame clones and drops some. That table gives V, J and clone size, and the DNA gave D and trimming. Among about 80,000 clones listed, roughly 89% were seen once. Sequenced: peripheral blood. The chain joins TRBV5-1 to TRBJ2-7; the D gene is possibly TRBD1 (5 bases). The receptor was derived from a woman older than 75 with active or convalescent COVID-19. The chain's CDR3 is CASSLALAGKEQYF. The CDR3 nucleotides are TGCGCCAGCAGCTTGGCCTTGGCAGGGAAAGAGCAGTACTTC.